This entry lists 28 T cell receptor beta chains sequenced from one sample in a study of T cells expressing NK-cell markers. TCRdb processed the 5' RACE reads again and assigns one entry to each CDR3 protein, with no DNA. This repertoire comprises 200,000 to 300,000 distinct CDR3 sequences; its ten largest clones make up more than 3.5%. Sequencing was done on a sample of blood T cells: a sorted CD56 or NKG2C T cell subset, CD4+ or CD8+ T cells, or bulk PBMC T cells (not recorded which). All receptors come from a woman between 18 and 75 years old in good health.

This chain links TRBV5-1 with TRBJ1-4; TCRdb's assignment of TRBD1 cannot be checked, as there is no DNA. Germline lookup yields CDR1 SGHRS and CDR2 YFSETQ. This CDR3 has 14 amino acids. CDR3 protein: CASSFGQGAEKLFF.

J is TRBJ2-1 and V is TRBV7-3; TCRdb indicates TRBD1, and absent DNA this call remains unverified. Germline lookup yields CDR1 SGHTA and CDR2 FQGTGA. The CDR3 sequence is 13 residues long. CDR3: CASSTNMGDNQFF. Full variable domain (rest looked up from reference TRBV7-3 and TRBJ2-1): GAGVSQTPSNKVTEKGKYVELRCDPISGHTALYWYRQSLGQGPEFLIYFQGTGAADDSGLPNDRFFAVRPEGSVSTLKIQRTERGDSAVYLCASSTNMGDNQFFGPGTRLTVL.

This chain uses TRBV15 with TRBJ1-1. From germline, CDR1 is LNHNV and CDR2 YYDKDF (reference sequence). The CDR3 runs 14 residues. This CDR3 reads CATSRVELNTEAFF. Full variable domain (missing parts from reference TRBV15 and TRBJ1-1): DAMVIQNPRYQVTQFGKPVTLSCSQTLNHNVMYWYQQKSSQAPKLLFHYYDKDFNNEADTPDNFQSRRPNTSFCFLDIRSPGLGDTAMYLCATSRVELNTEAFFGQGTRLTVV.

The chain links TRBV5-1 to TRBJ2-3; the TCRdb call, TRBD2, lacks DNA for checking. Per germline, CDR1 SGHRS and CDR2 YFSETQ. CDR3 length equals 16 residues. The CDR3: CASSSGGDSYTDTQYF.

CDR3 amino acids: CASSYRDRGVYEQYF. The V and J genes are TRBV6-5 and TRBJ2-7; TCRdb selects TRBD1, and the lack of DNA leaves this call unchecked. CDR1 MNHEY and CDR2 SVGAGI come from the germline V gene. The CDR3 runs to 15 residues.

This rearrangement joins TRBV6-5 to TRBJ2-5; the TCRdb D gene call, TRBD1, has no DNA to confirm it. The CDR3 covers 16 residues. Looked up from germline, CDR1 is MNHEY and CDR2 is SVGAGI. CDR3 sequence: CASSYSTGGRQETQYF.

V is TRBV7-2 and J is TRBJ2-1; TCRdb's assignment of TRBD2 cannot be checked, as there is no DNA. The CDR3 length is 16 residues. The germline gives CDR1 SGHTA, CDR2 FQGNSA. This CDR3 is CASSLKGASGENEQFF.

The chain joins TRBV12-3 or TRBV12-4 to TRBJ1-2. The CDR3 runs to 13 residues. The CDR3 region is CASSLAHNYGYTF.

This chain connects TRBV4-2 to TRBJ2-1; the TRBD1 assignment by TCRdb is unverifiable without DNA. This CDR3 is 15 amino acids long. The V gene's germline CDR1 is LGHNA and CDR2 YNFKEQ. CDR3 sequence reads: CASSQETGRYNEQFF.

V is TRBV12-3 or TRBV12-4 and J is TRBJ2-2; absent DNA, TCRdb's TRBD1 call cannot be checked. The CDR3 contains 13 residues. The CDR3 region is CASGTGVLQELFF.

The rearrangement joins TRBV6-2 or TRBV6-3 to TRBJ2-5; TCRdb's assignment of TRBD2 cannot be checked, as there is no DNA. The germline V gene encodes CDR1 MNHEY and CDR2 SVGEGT. CDR3 length: 16 residues. The CDR3 is CASIQPGTSGGKTQYF.

The V call is TRBV24-1, the J call TRBJ2-1; TCRdb designates TRBD2, a call that cannot be tested without DNA. Germline loops: CDR1 KGHDR, CDR2 SFDVKD. The CDR3 is 19 residues long. CDR3 in amino acids: CATSEPPTGLAGGPNEQFF.

The V and J genes are TRBV6-4 and TRBJ1-2. CDR1 and CDR2 (germline): MRHNA, SNTAGT. The CDR3 length is 12 residues. The CDR3 loop is CASSDGHDGYTF.

This CDR3 reads CASSRPAGTFSYEQYF. The chain couples TRBV7-2 to TRBJ2-7; the D call from TCRdb, TRBD1, cannot be confirmed without DNA. The CDR3 sequence is 16 residues long. The germline V gene encodes CDR1 SGHTA and CDR2 FQGNSA.

J is TRBJ2-5 and V is TRBV29-1. The CDR3 runs to 14 residues. CDR1 is SQVTM, CDR2 ANQGSEA, per germline. CDR3: CSVVPSSTKETQYF. Drawing the rest from reference TRBV29-1 and TRBJ2-5, the complete variable domain is SAVISQKPSRDICQRGTSLTIQCQVDSQVTMMFWYRQQPGQSLTLIATANQGSEATYESGFVIDKFPISRPNLTFSTLTVSNMSPEDSSIYLCSVVPSSTKETQYFGPGTRLLVL.

The chain recombines TRBV6-5 with TRBJ2-5; there is no DNA to check the TCRdb D call of TRBD1. This CDR3 region has 15 residues. Germline values: CDR1 MNHEY, CDR2 SVGAGI. CDR3 protein: CASSYKGEWQETQYF.

This chain joins TRBV5-1 and TRBJ1-1. CDR1 and CDR2 from the germline V gene are SGHRS and YFSETQ. This CDR3 contains 13 residues. Here the CDR3 reads CASSQNMNTEAFF.

The chain recombines TRBV5-4 with TRBJ2-2; TCRdb gives TRBD1 as the D gene, but with no DNA this cannot be confirmed. Germline lookup yields CDR1 SGHNT and CDR2 YYREEE (reference sequence). The CDR3 covers 16 residues. The chain's CDR3 is CASSLPGQGLTGELFF.

This chain uses TRBV7-2 with TRBJ2-1; TCRdb picks TRBD2, but there is no DNA to check that call. Germline values: CDR1 SGHTA, CDR2 FQGNSA. The CDR3 has 15 residues. The CDR3 here is CASSKPSGAGNEQFF.

The rearrangement links TRBV6-1 to TRBJ1-2; TCRdb reports TRBD1, a call that lacks DNA to check it against. The germline CDR1 and CDR2 sequences are MNHNS and SASEGT. This CDR3 comprises 13 residues. CDR3 region: CASSRDSRGGYTF.

The genes are TRBV7-9 and TRBJ2-1; TCRdb's D call of TRBD2 is untestable without DNA. Germline assignment: CDR1 SEHNR and CDR2 FQNEAQ (reference sequence). The CDR3 has 15 amino acids. The CDR3 spells CASSLGTSGVNEQFF.

V and J are TRBV4-1 and TRBJ2-1; no DNA is available, so the TRBD2 call from TCRdb remains unchecked. The CDR3 length is 17 residues. Germline-derived CDR1 and CDR2 are MGHRA and YSYEKL. The CDR3 sequence: CASSQARTSGPYNEQFF.

The rearrangement uses TRBV20-1 and TRBJ2-5; TCRdb's assignment of TRBD1 cannot be checked, as there is no DNA. The germline V gene has CDR1 DFQATT and CDR2 SNEGSKA (reference sequence). CDR3 length: 14 amino acids. The CDR3 loop is CSPTGTPNGETQYF.

The chain couples TRBV3-1 to TRBJ2-2. Germline V lookup: CDR1 LGHDT, CDR2 YNNKEL (reference sequence). The CDR3 runs 15 residues. The CDR3: CASSHARANTGELFF.

The chain recombines TRBV4-2 with TRBJ2-1; with no DNA, the TCRdb D assignment of TRBD1 cannot be verified. The CDR3 has 15 residues. CDR1 is LGHNA, CDR2 YNFKEQ, per germline. CDR3 residues: CASSLRPETGNEQFF.

V gene TRBV5-1 combines with J gene TRBJ2-7; TCRdb returns TRBD1, unconfirmable since there is no DNA. Germline V gene sequence: CDR1 SGHRS, CDR2 YFSETQ. The CDR3 contains 14 residues. The CDR3 protein is CASSLVTPVDEQYF.

The rearrangement joins TRBV20-1 to TRBJ2-1; checking the TCRdb D call of TRBD2 is not possible without DNA. CDR1 and CDR2 from the germline V gene are DFQATT and SNEGSKA (reference sequence). The length of the CDR3 is 14 residues. Here the CDR3 reads CSARQGPWLNEQFF.

This rearrangement joins TRBV5-1 to TRBJ1-2. This CDR3 has 14 residues. Germline loops: CDR1 SGHRS, CDR2 YFSETQ. CDR3 loop: CASSLSVHLYGYTF.